These 25 T cell receptor beta chains originate from one sample sequenced in a study of cytomegalovirus exposure and HLA in healthy donors. 60 Vbeta and 13 Jbeta primers were used in PCR. The repertoire was sequenced with immunoSEQ multiplex PCR; TCRdb's copy has only in-frame clones and lacks some. The table lists about 190,000 clones, about 70% of them singletons. Sequences were obtained from PBMCs. The receptors come from a woman under 40 in good health and CMV-seronegative.

The chain employs TRBV5-1 and TRBJ2-1; 12 bases agree with TRBD1. Germline loops: CDR1 SGHRS, CDR2 YFSETQ. The length of the CDR3 is 16 residues. V shed 1 base, J shed 8 bases, and the junction held 7 bases outside the gene matches. The chain's CDR3 is CASSLITGQGADEQFF. The CDR3 bases are TGCGCCAGCAGCTTGATCACGGGACAGGGGGCCGATGAGCAGTTCTTC.

The V and J genes are TRBV11-2 and TRBJ1-2; TRBD1 matches 7 bases. Germline V lookup: CDR1 SGHAT, CDR2 FQNNGV. CDR3 size: 15 residues. V lost 4 bases and J lost 1; bases outside the gene matches: 6. This chain's CDR3 is CASSWTGIINYGYTF. The CDR3 DNA follows: TGTGCCAGCAGCTGGACAGGAATTATTAACTATGGCTACACCTTC.

V usage is TRBV19 and J usage is TRBJ1-5, with TRBD1 matching 7 bases. The V gene end was trimmed by 1 base and the J gene end by 3 bases; junction bases not matched to a gene: 3. CDR1 is LNHDA and CDR2 is SQIVND in the germline V gene (reference sequence). CDR3 length equals 15 residues. The chain's CDR3 is CASSIGGGHNQPQHF. The CDR3, as DNA: TGTGCCAGTAGTATAGGAGGGGGCCACAATCAGCCCCAGCATTTT.

The chain combines TRBV29-1 with TRBJ1-3, with D perhaps TRBD1 (5 bases). V was cut by 6 bases and J by 0 bases, with 9 bases left in between. Germline CDR1 and CDR2: SQVTM and ANQGSEA. The CDR3 totals 13 residues. The CDR3 DNA reads as TGCAGCGTGGGACTCCTCTCTGGAAACACCATATATTTT. This encodes CSVGLLSGNTIYF.

The chain joins TRBV6-5 to TRBJ2-2; weak D call: TRBD1 (6 bases). CDR1 and CDR2 (germline): MNHEY, SVGAGI. Trimming took off 4 bases at V and 2 bases at J, with 14 bases between the two ends. CDR3 length: 16 amino acids. The CDR3 DNA is TGTGCCAGCAGTTTCTCCAGTGGGACAAACACCGGGGAGCTGTTTTTT. This encodes CASSFSSGTNTGELFF.

This clone was picked up a small number of times. The rearrangement links TRBV6-6 to TRBJ1-1; no firm D call. The germline CDR1 and CDR2 sequences are MNHNY and SVGAGI (reference sequence). V shed 8 bases and J shed 1 base, with 11 bases lying between them. This CDR3 has 13 amino acids. The chain's CDR3 is CASARTPNTEAFF. The CDR3 DNA follows: TGTGCCAGCGCTCGCACACCGAACACTGAAGCTTTCTTT.

The chain joins TRBV7-3 to TRBJ2-2, with unresolved D. Trimming stripped 1 base from V and 1 base from J, with 7 bases between. Germline loops: CDR1 SGHTA, CDR2 FQGTGA. The CDR3 sequence is 15 residues long. The CDR3 reads CASSLMGQNTGELFF. The CDR3 DNA reads TGTGCCAGCAGCTTAATGGGCCAGAACACCGGGGAGCTGTTTTTT.

The chain combines TRBV7-9 with TRBJ2-7; 13 bases match TRBD2. The CDR3 sequence is 16 residues long. Looked up from germline, CDR1 is SEHNR and CDR2 is FQNEAQ (reference sequence). Trimming took 2 bases from V and 5 from J; bases not matched to a gene: 6. The CDR3 DNA sequence: TGTGCCAGCAGCTTAAAACTAGCGGGGGGGGCCAACGAGCAGTACTTC. This gives the protein CASSLKLAGGANEQYF.

This rearrangement joins TRBV27 to TRBJ1-1; 7 bases are shared with TRBD1. The CDR3 runs to 15 residues. Trimming cost V 3 bases and J 5 bases; bases outside gene matches: 9. Germline assignment: CDR1 MNHEY and CDR2 SMNVEV (reference sequence). The CDR3 DNA reads TGTGCCAGCAGTTTTGGGACAGCCCCTTGGACTGAAGCTTTCTTT. It specifies CASSFGTAPWTEAFF.

The V call is TRBV5-1, the J call TRBJ2-7; 9 positions agree with TRBD2. With V trimmed by 2 bases and J by 4 bases, 10 bases remained unmatched. Germline V CDR1 and CDR2: SGHRS, YFSETQ. CDR3 length equals 16 residues. CDR3 nucleotides: TGCGCCAGCAGCTTCTTGACTAGCGGTCTGGGTTACGAGCAGTACTTC. Translation: CASSFLTSGLGYEQYF.

The chain combines TRBV30 with TRBJ1-4, with a tentative D call TRBD1 (5 bases). CDR1 is GTSNPN, CDR2 SVGIG, per germline (reference sequence). V dropped 4 bases and J dropped 8 bases, with 17 bases sitting between them. The CDR3 length is 14 residues. The CDR3 coding sequence is TGTGCCTGGACTATCTGGCAGGGTAACGAAAAACTGTTTTTT. Translated: CAWTIWQGNEKLFF.

This clone was observed once. This sequence joins TRBV7-8 and TRBJ1-6; D is ambiguous. Trimming removed 0 bases from V and 3 bases from J, with 15 bases in between. CDR1 and CDR2 from the germline V gene are SGHVS and FQNEAQ. CDR3 length: 18 residues. CDR3 bases: TGTGCCAGCAGCTTAGCGTCTTGGAGTCGGGGCTATAATTCACCCCTCCACTTT. Translation gives CASSLASWSRGYNSPLHF.

The chain joins TRBV7-3 to TRBJ2-1, with a tentative D call TRBD1 (5 bases). V lost 5 bases, J lost 2 bases, and 10 bases lay in between. CDR3 length: 14 amino acids. Germline V gene sequence: CDR1 SGHTA, CDR2 FQGTGA. CDR3 sequence reads: CASSRDRAYNEQFF. CDR3 DNA sequence: TGTGCCAGCAGCCGAGACAGAGCCTACAATGAGCAGTTCTTC.

The chain carries TRBV6-1 and TRBJ2-5; TRBD1 aligns across 8 bases. The ends lost 10 bases at V and 5 bases at J; junction bases unmatched: 9. Looked up from germline, CDR1 is MNHNS and CDR2 is SASEGT. CDR3 length: 13 amino acids. CDR3 DNA: TGTGCCACCGCAGGGGGCATTTGGGAGACCCAGTACTTC. Its protein product is CATAGGIWETQYF.

The chain carries TRBV2 and TRBJ1-5; 8 bases line up with TRBD1. The trim removed 1 base at V and 5 bases at J, leaving 7 bases unmatched. Germline-derived CDR1 and CDR2 are SNHLY and FYNNEI. The CDR3 has 16 residues. Here the CDR3 reads CASSEDPGGRDQPQHF. CDR3 nucleotides: TGTGCCAGCAGTGAAGACCCAGGGGGCCGTGATCAGCCCCAGCATTTT.

As to this clone: Other nucleotide sequences from this sample produce the same CDR3. This chain uses TRBV18 with TRBJ2-1; a possible D gene is TRBD2 (6 bases). V was cut by 3 bases and J by 4 bases, with 10 bases left in between. The length of the CDR3 is 14 residues. In germline, CDR1 is KGHSH, CDR2 LQKENI. The CDR3 region is CASSPGGAYNEQFF. CDR3 in DNA: TGTGCCAGCTCACCGGGCGGGGCTTACAATGAGCAGTTCTTC. Drawing the rest from reference TRBV18 and TRBJ2-1, the complete variable domain is NAGVMQNPRHLVRRRGQEARLRCSPMKGHSHVYWYRQLPEEGLKFMVYLQKENIIDESGMPKERFSAEFPKEGPSILRIQQVVRGDSAAYFCASSPGGAYNEQFFGPGTRLTVL.

CDR3 region: CASSDSTGLDTQYF. DNA of the CDR3: TGTGCCAGCAGTGACTCGACAGGGCTAGATACGCAGTATTTT. The chain recombines TRBV6-4 with TRBJ2-3, with 7 bases that match TRBD1. This CDR3 is 14 amino acids long. V gave up 0 bases and J gave up 5 bases; unmatched junction bases: 2. Germline V gene sequence: CDR1 MRHNA, CDR2 SNTAGT.

The rearrangement uses TRBV6-4 and TRBJ2-3; TRBD2 is a possible D gene (5 bases). The CDR3 spans 15 residues. With 2 bases removed from V and 1 base from J, the gap between germline ends came to 10 bases. Germline CDR1 and CDR2: MRHNA and SNTAGT. The CDR3 bases are TGTGCCAGCAGTGACCGACTATCTGGCACAGATACGCAGTATTTT. As protein: CASSDRLSGTDTQYF.

V gene TRBV19 combines with J gene TRBJ2-2; 13 bases agree with TRBD2. CDR1 and CDR2 (germline): LNHDA, SQIVND (reference sequence). The V gene end was trimmed by 7 bases and the J gene end by 4 bases; junction bases not matched to a gene: 18. The CDR3 runs 20 residues. The CDR3: CASTLLRTSGRSGVTGELFF. In nucleotides, the CDR3 is TGTGCCAGTACGCTCCTTCGGACTAGCGGGAGATCGGGTGTCACCGGGGAGCTGTTTTTT. Combining the CDR3 with reference TRBV19 and TRBJ2-2 gives the whole variable domain DGGITQSPKYLFRKEGQNVTLSCEQNLNHDAMYWYRQDPGQGLRLIYYSQIVNDFQKGDIAEGYSVSREKKESFPLTVTSAQKNPTAFYLCASTLLRTSGRSGVTGELFFGEGSRLTVL.

The chain recombines TRBV4-1 with TRBJ1-2, with 7 bases lining up with TRBD1. Germline assignment: CDR1 MGHRA and CDR2 YSYEKL. CDR3 length: 15 residues. J gave up 0 bases and V 3 bases, and 4 bases lay outside the gene matches. This CDR3 is CASSHQDRPNYGYTF. CDR3 DNA sequence: TGCGCCAGCAGCCACCAGGACAGGCCTAACTATGGCTACACCTTC.

This chain connects TRBV19 to TRBJ1-2; TRBD1 is a possible D gene (5 bases). V lost 7 bases and J lost 2, with 17 bases in between. CDR1 is LNHDA, CDR2 SQIVND, per germline (reference sequence). The CDR3 consists of 15 residues. CDR3 loop: CASKVGDRTNYGYTF. Written as DNA, the CDR3 is TGTGCCAGTAAAGTAGGGGATCGGACCAACTATGGCTACACCTTC.

This clone was observed once. The chain links TRBV9 to TRBJ2-3, with TRBD1 identical over 9 bases. Germline-derived CDR1 and CDR2 are SGDLS and YYNGEE. Trimming took 0 bases from V and 4 from J; bases not matched to a gene: 9. The CDR3 runs 17 residues. CDR3 sequence (DNA): TGTGCCAGCAGCGTAGGAGGGGGGGACAGGGAGTCAGATACGCAGTATTTT. Protein: CASSVGGGDRESDTQYF.

As regards this clone: Other DNA sequences within the sample encode an identical CDR3. The chain combines TRBV7-3 with TRBJ2-3; 11 bases match TRBD2. The germline V gene has CDR1 SGHTA and CDR2 FQGTGA. The CDR3 consists of 15 residues. V lost 5 bases and J lost 3; bases outside the gene matches: 4. As DNA, the CDR3 is TGTGCCAGCAGCCTTACTAGCGGGAGTACAGATACGCAGTATTTT. As protein: CASSLTSGSTDTQYF. Complete variable domain (other parts from reference TRBV7-3 and TRBJ2-3): GAGVSQTPSNKVTEKGKYVELRCDPISGHTALYWYRQSLGQGPEFLIYFQGTGAADDSGLPNDRFFAVRPEGSVSTLKIQRTERGDSAVYLCASSLTSGSTDTQYFGPGTRLTVL.

The chain combines TRBV9 with TRBJ2-5, with 10 bases that match TRBD1. V lost 4 bases and J lost 9; bases outside the gene matches: 12. This CDR3 comprises 15 residues. Germline CDR1 and CDR2: SGDLS and YYNGEE. The CDR3 DNA follows: TGTGCCAGCAGCTTGGGGGTTGGGACAGGGGAGCCCCAGTACTTC. This translates into CASSLGVGTGEPQYF.

A few counts support this clone. CDR3 loop: CASSEWGRGSSGYTF. CDR3 sequence (DNA): TGTGCCAGCAGTGAATGGGGAAGGGGGTCTTCTGGCTACACCTTC. The chain is built from TRBV25-1 and TRBJ1-2; tentatively, D is TRBD1 (6 bases). This CDR3 has 15 amino acids. V lost 1 base and J lost 7, with 16 bases in between. Germline CDR1 and CDR2: MGHDK and SYGVNS.